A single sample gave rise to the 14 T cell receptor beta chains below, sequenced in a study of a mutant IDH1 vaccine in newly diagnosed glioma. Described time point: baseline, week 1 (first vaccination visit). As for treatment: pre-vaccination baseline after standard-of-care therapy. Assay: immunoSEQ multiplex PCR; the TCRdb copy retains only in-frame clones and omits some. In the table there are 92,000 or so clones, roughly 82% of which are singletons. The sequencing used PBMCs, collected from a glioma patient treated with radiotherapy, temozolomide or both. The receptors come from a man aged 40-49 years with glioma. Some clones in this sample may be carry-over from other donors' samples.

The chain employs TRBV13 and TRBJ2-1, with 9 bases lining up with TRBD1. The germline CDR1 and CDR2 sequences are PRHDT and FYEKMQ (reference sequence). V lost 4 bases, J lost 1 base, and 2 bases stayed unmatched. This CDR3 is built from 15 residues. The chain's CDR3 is CASSWGQGSYNEQFF. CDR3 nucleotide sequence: TGTGCCAGCAGCTGGGGACAGGGATCCTACAATGAGCAGTTCTTC.

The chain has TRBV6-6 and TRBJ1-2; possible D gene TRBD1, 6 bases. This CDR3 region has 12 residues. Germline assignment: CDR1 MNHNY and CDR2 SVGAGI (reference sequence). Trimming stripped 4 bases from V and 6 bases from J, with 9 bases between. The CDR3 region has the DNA TGTGCCAGCAGTTCTTACAGGGATGGCTACACCTTC. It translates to CASSSYRDGYTF.

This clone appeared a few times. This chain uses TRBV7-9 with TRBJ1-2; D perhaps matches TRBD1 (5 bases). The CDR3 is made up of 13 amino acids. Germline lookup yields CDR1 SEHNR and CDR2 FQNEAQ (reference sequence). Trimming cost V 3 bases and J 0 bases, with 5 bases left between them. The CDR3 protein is CASSLDTNYGYTF. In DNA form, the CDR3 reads TGTGCCAGCAGCTTGGACACTAACTATGGCTACACCTTC.

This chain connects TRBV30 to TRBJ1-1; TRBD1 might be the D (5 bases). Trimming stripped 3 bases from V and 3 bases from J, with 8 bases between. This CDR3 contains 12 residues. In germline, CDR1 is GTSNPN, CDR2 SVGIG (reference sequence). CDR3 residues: CAWRVGHTEAFF. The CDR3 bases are TGTGCCTGGAGGGTGGGGCACACTGAAGCTTTCTTT.

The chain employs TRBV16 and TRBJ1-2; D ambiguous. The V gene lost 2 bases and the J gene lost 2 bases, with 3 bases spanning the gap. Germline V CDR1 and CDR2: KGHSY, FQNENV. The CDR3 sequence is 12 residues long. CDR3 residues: CASSQQNYGYTF. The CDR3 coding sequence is TGTGCCAGCAGCCAACAGAACTATGGCTACACCTTC.

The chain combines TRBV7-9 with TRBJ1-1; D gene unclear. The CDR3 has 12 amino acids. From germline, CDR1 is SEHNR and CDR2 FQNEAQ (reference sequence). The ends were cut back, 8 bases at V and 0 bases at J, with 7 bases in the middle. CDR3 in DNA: TGTGCCAGCGGGGAACTGAACACTGAAGCTTTCTTT. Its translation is CASGELNTEAFF. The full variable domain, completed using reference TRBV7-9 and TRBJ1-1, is DTGVSQNPRHKITKRGQNVTFRCDPISEHNRLYWYRQTLGQGPEFLTYFQNEAQLEKSRLLSDRFSAERPKGSFSTLEIQRTEQGDSAMYLCASGELNTEAFFGQGTRLTVV.

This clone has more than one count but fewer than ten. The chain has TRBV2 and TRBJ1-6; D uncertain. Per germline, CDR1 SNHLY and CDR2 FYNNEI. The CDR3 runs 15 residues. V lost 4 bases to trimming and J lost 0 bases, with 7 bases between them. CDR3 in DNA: TGTGCCAGCAGTGGGGGAAGCTCCTATAATTCACCCCTCCACTTT. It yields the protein CASSGGSSYNSPLHF. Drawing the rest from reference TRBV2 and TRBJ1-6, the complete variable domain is EPEVTQTPSHQVTQMGQEVILRCVPISNHLYFYWYRQILGQKVEFLVSFYNNEISEKSEIFDDQFSVERPDGSNFTLKIRSTKLEDSAMYFCASSGGSSYNSPLHFGNGTRLTVT.

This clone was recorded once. CDR3 amino acids: CAWASGGRSGGELFF. Written as DNA, the CDR3 is TGTGCCTGGGCTAGCGGGGGGCGTAGTGGCGGGGAGCTGTTTTTT. This chain links TRBV30 with TRBJ2-2, with 11 bases identical to TRBD2. This CDR3 spans 15 amino acids. Trimming cost V 5 bases and J 7 bases; bases outside gene matches: 9. Germline-derived CDR1 and CDR2 are GTSNPN and SVGIG (reference sequence).

For the CDR3, the DNA is TGTGCCAGCAGCCTACAGGGGAACACTGAAGCTTTCTTT. This codes for CASSLQGNTEAFF. This sequence joins TRBV25-1 and TRBJ1-1, with D perhaps matching TRBD1 (6 bases). Per germline, CDR1 MGHDK and CDR2 SYGVNS. The CDR3 is 13 amino acids. V was shortened by 6 bases and J by 1 base, with 9 bases between the two germline ends. Full variable domain (rest looked up from reference TRBV25-1 and TRBJ1-1): EADIYQTPRYLVIGTGKKITLECSQTMGHDKMYWYQQDPGMELHLIHYSYGVNSTEKGDLSSESTVSRIRTEHFPLTLESARPSHTSQYLCASSLQGNTEAFFGQGTRLTVV.

Here the CDR3 reads CASSEGRTGLAKNIQYF. The CDR3 DNA reads TGTGCCAGCAGTGAAGGGAGGACAGGGCTAGCCAAAAACATTCAGTACTTC. The chain has TRBV6-1 and TRBJ2-4, with 8 bases aligning to TRBD1. This CDR3 region has 17 residues. The V and J ends lost 1 base and 0 bases, in that order; junction bases with no gene match: 5. The germline CDR1 and CDR2 sequences are MNHNS and SASEGT.

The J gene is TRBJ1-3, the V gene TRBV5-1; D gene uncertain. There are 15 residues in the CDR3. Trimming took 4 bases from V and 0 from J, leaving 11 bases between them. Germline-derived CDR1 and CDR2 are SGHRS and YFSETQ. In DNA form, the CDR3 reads TGCGCCAGCAGCCTCGCGGCAGGCTCTGGAAACACCATATATTTT. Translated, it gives CASSLAAGSGNTIYF. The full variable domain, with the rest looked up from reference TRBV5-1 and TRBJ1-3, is KAGVTQTPRYLIKTRGQQVTLSCSPISGHRSVSWYQQTPGQGLQFLFEYFSETQRNKGNFPGRFSGRQFSNSRSEMNVSTLELGDSALYLCASSLAAGSGNTIYFGEGSWLTVV.

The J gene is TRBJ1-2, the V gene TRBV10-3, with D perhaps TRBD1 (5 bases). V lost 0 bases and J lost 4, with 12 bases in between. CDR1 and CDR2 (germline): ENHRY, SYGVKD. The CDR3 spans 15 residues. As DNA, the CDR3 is TGTGCCATCAGTGAGTCGCAGGGTTCTCCCTATGGCTACACCTTC. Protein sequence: CAISESQGSPYGYTF.

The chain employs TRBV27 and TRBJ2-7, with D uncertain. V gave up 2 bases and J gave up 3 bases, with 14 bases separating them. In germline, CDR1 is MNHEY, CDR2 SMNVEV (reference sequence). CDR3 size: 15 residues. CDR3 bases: TGTGCCAGCAGTTTAAAGGATCTCCGGGTCTACGAGCAGTACTTC. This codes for CASSLKDLRVYEQYF.

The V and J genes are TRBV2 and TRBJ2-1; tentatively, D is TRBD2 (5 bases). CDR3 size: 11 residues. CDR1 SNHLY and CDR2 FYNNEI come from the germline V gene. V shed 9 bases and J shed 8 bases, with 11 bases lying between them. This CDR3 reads CASTGMDEQFF. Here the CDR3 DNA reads TGTGCCAGTACGGGGATGGATGAGCAGTTCTTC.